A single sample is the source of the 18 T cell receptor beta chains below, sequenced in a study of blood T cells in healthy people across ages. Then a second PCR, running about 7 to 11 cycles, was carried out with a sample-barcoded 5' primer and a J-beta primer mix. TCRdb recomputed calls from the 5' RACE reads with MiXCR, one row per CDR3 protein. The sample includes 1,300,000 or so distinct CDR3 sequences, approximately 59% of them seen just once. Sequences were obtained from blood. The receptors shown here come from a man younger than 35 in good health.

The J gene is TRBJ2-7, the V gene TRBV4-2, with 9 positions matching TRBD2. CDR1 LGHNA and CDR2 YNFKEQ come from the germline V gene. The CDR3 spans 16 residues. Trimming at V came to 4 bases and at J to 2 bases, leaving 9 bases not matched to a gene. The DNA for the CDR3 is TGTGCCAGCAGCCCCCCAGCGGGAGGCATTACCTACGAGCAGTACTTC. Protein product: CASSPPAGGITYEQYF.

CDR3 sequence reads: CASSQDPGQATNEKLFF. In nucleotides, the CDR3 is TGCGCCAGCAGCCAAGATCCAGGGCAAGCAACTAATGAAAAACTGTTTTTT. This sequence joins TRBV4-1 and TRBJ1-4; the D gene is possibly TRBD1 (5 bases). The germline V gene has CDR1 MGHRA and CDR2 YSYEKL. This CDR3 has 17 residues. V gave up 0 bases and J gave up 0 bases, with 11 bases separating them.

A few counts support this clonotype. The rearrangement links TRBV12-3 or TRBV12-4 to TRBJ2-5; possibly TRBD2 for D (6 bases). V lost 3 bases to trimming and J lost 3 bases, with 11 bases between them. The CDR3 runs to 14 residues. CDR3 in amino acids: CASSFRTTKETQYF. The CDR3, as DNA: TGTGCCAGCAGTTTCCGGACTACAAAAGAGACCCAGTACTTC.

This clonotype has only one observation. One junction end disagrees with the germline gene, perhaps due to a read error. The V call is TRBV18, the J call TRBJ2-3; D uncertain. CDR1 and CDR2 from the germline V gene are KGHSH and LQKENI. The CDR3 runs to 14 residues. CDR3 nucleotides: TGTGCCAGCTTACCACGGAGCTTATCGGATACGCAGTATTTT. Its translation: CASLPRSLSDTQYF.

The rearrangement joins TRBV7-6 to TRBJ2-4; 15 nucleotides agree with TRBD2. Germline V CDR1 and CDR2: SGHVS, FNYEAQ. This CDR3 has 20 residues. J lost 0 bases, V lost 5 bases, and 11 bases had no gene match. The DNA for the CDR3 is TGTGCCAGCAGCCAGATTCCCGGGACTAGCGGGGGGCTAGCCAAAAACATTCAGTACTTC. Translation: CASSQIPGTSGGLAKNIQYF. Filled out from reference TRBV7-6 and TRBJ2-4, the complete variable domain reads GAGVSQSPRYKVTKRGQDVALRCDPISGHVSLYWYRQALGQGPEFLTYFNYEAQQDKSGLPNDRFSAERPEGSISTLTIQRTEQRDSAMYRCASSQIPGTSGGLAKNIQYFGAGTRLSVL.

This clonotype was found once. Here the CDR3 reads CASSLSDSAFYGYTF. CDR3 DNA sequence: TGTGCCAGCAGTTTGTCCGATTCGGCTTTCTATGGCTACACCTTC. The chain uses TRBV28 and TRBJ1-2, with D hard to call. The V end was cut by 3 bases, the J end by 4 bases, with 15 bases between. The V gene's germline CDR1 is MDHEN and CDR2 SYDVKM. CDR3 length: 15 residues.

This clonotype turned up a few times. V and J are TRBV10-3 and TRBJ2-6, with D hard to call. From germline, CDR1 is ENHRY and CDR2 SYGVKD. V was trimmed by 10 bases and J by 4 bases, leaving 20 bases between them. The CDR3 is made up of 16 amino acids. The CDR3 nucleotides read TGTGCCACCGCCCCTCAGTTGGGGTACGGGGCCAACGTCCTGACTTTC. Translation: CATAPQLGYGANVLTF.

This clonotype has more than one count but fewer than ten. The chain employs TRBV28 and TRBJ2-1; maybe TRBD2 (5 bases). CDR1 MDHEN and CDR2 SYDVKM come from the germline V gene. The ends were cut back, 6 bases at V and 5 bases at J, with 14 bases in the middle. This CDR3 is 14 amino acids long. The CDR3 DNA follows: TGTGCCAGCAGCCAAACTAGTCCCCACAATGAGCAGTTCTTC. Its protein product is CASSQTSPHNEQFF.

This chain uses TRBV7-9 with TRBJ2-4, with 10 bases aligning to TRBD2. The CDR3 runs 17 residues. Per the germline V gene, CDR1 is SEHNR and CDR2 is FQNEAQ (reference sequence). The V gene end was trimmed by 4 bases and the J gene end by 13 bases; junction bases not matched to a gene: 19. The CDR3, as DNA: TGTGCCAGCAGCTCGGGGCTAGCGGGGGCCACCTACAATGAGCAGTACTTC. This translates into CASSSGLAGATYNEQYF.

The chain links TRBV21-1 to TRBJ2-7; TRBD1 reflects the table's D call only, with no check against the DNA. TRBV21-1 is a listed pseudogene. The CDR3 totals 13 residues. The DNA of the CDR3 is TGTGCCAGCCCCAGGGATCGCTCCTACGAGCAGTACTTC. Amino acid sequence: CASPRDRSYEQYF.

The chain couples TRBV3-1 to TRBJ2-1, with D tentatively TRBD2 (5 bases). Between the trimmed V and J ends, which lost 4 bases and 7 bases, there was a span of 17 bases. Per germline, CDR1 LGHDT and CDR2 YNNKEL (reference sequence). The CDR3 contains 15 residues. The CDR3 sequence is CASSPSRTGRNEQFF. The CDR3 region has the DNA TGTGCCAGCAGCCCCTCACGAACGGGAAGGAATGAGCAGTTCTTC.

The chain has TRBV6-1 and TRBJ1-1; no clear D. Trimming stripped 5 bases from V and 4 bases from J, with 8 bases between. This CDR3 region has 12 residues. Germline V gene sequence: CDR1 MNHNS, CDR2 SASEGT. The CDR3 DNA reads TGTGCCAGCAGTCGGGCGGGCACTGAAGCTTTCTTT. Translating it yields CASSRAGTEAFF.

This clonotype was picked up one time. This rearrangement joins TRBV6-5 to TRBJ2-3, with a weak D call TRBD2 (6 bases). The V and J ends lost 2 bases and 9 bases respectively, with 18 bases between them. Looked up from germline, CDR1 is MNHEY and CDR2 is SVGAGI. The CDR3 covers 15 residues. The CDR3 sequence is CASSYMRERAPTQYF. The CDR3 nucleotides are TGTGCCAGCAGTTACATGCGGGAAAGGGCCCCCACGCAGTATTTT.

The rearrangement joins TRBV9 to TRBJ2-7; maybe TRBD1 (6 bases). CDR1 and CDR2 from the germline V gene are SGDLS and YYNGEE. The V gene lost 0 bases and the J gene lost 0 bases, with 10 bases spanning the gap. CDR3 length: 15 amino acids. The CDR3 loop is CASSVGSDSSYEQYF. DNA of the CDR3: TGTGCCAGCAGCGTAGGTTCGGACAGCTCCTACGAGCAGTACTTC.

The V and J genes are TRBV5-1 and TRBJ1-3; D remains ambiguous. Germline CDR1 is SGHRS and CDR2 is YFSETQ. This CDR3 contains 16 residues. Trimming stripped 4 bases from V and 3 bases from J, with 17 bases between. The CDR3 region has the DNA TGCGCCAGCAGCAATGGGTACACCTCCAATGGAAACACCATATATTTT. Its protein product is CASSNGYTSNGNTIYF. Full variable domain (remainder filled in from reference TRBV5-1 and TRBJ1-3): KAGVTQTPRYLIKTRGQQVTLSCSPISGHRSVSWYQQTPGQGLQFLFEYFSETQRNKGNFPGRFSGRQFSNSRSEMNVSTLELGDSALYLCASSNGYTSNGNTIYFGEGSWLTVV.

The V and J genes are TRBV5-1 and TRBJ2-5; 9 nucleotides align to TRBD2. With the DNA end fitting TRBJ2-7 better, the J assignment may be wrong. The germline V gene encodes CDR1 SGHRS and CDR2 YFSETQ. The CDR3 runs to 15 residues. For the CDR3, the DNA is TGCGCCAGCAGTAAGAGGGCTAGCGGGAATTACGAGCAGTACTTC. Its protein is CASSKRASGNYEQYF.

The chain carries TRBV4-1 and TRBJ2-7, with D uncertain. The CDR3 spans 13 residues. The ends were cut back, 5 bases at V and 7 bases at J, with 15 bases in the middle. Per the germline V gene, CDR1 is MGHRA and CDR2 is YSYEKL. CDR3 loop: CASSDGPNGEQYF. The CDR3 DNA reads as TGCGCCAGCAGCGATGGACCCAACGGGGAGCAGTACTTC.

The J gene is TRBJ2-3, the V gene TRBV5-1; 10 positions agree with TRBD2. V dropped 5 bases and J dropped 5; count of bases not matched to a gene: 14. CDR3 length: 17 residues. Germline V gives CDR1 SGHRS, CDR2 YFSETQ. Here the CDR3 reads CASSPASGRASVDTQYF. The CDR3 nucleotides are TGCGCCAGCAGTCCAGCCAGCGGGAGGGCCTCTGTAGATACGCAGTATTTT.